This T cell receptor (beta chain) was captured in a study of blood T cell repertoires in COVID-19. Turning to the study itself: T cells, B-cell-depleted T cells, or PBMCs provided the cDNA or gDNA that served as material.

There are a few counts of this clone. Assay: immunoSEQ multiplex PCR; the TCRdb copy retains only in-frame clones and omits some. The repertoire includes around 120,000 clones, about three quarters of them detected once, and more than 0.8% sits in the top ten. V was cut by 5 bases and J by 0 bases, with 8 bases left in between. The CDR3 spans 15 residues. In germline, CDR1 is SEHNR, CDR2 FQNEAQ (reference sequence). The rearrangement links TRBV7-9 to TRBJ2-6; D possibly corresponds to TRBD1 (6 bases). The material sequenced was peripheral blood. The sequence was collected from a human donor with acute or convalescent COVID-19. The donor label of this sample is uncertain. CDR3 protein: CASSQTGSGANVLTF. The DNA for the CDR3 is TGTGCCAGCAGCCAGACAGGCTCTGGGGCCAACGTCCTGACTTTC.